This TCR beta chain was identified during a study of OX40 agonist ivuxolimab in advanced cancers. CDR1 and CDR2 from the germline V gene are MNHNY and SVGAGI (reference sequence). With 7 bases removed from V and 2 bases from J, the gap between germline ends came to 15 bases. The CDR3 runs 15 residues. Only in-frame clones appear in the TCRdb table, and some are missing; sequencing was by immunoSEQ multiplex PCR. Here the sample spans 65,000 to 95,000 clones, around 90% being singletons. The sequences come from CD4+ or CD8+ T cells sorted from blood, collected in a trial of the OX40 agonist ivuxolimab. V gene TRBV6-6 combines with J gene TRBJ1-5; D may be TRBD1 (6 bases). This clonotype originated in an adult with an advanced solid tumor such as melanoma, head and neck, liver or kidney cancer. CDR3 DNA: TGTGCCAGCACCCGGGGGGGGGCCCGCAATCAGCCCCAGCATTTT. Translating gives CASTRGGARNQPQHF.